The text below deals with one T cell receptor beta chain. Using immunoSEQ multiplex PCR, the repertoire was profiled, and TCRdb retains in-frame clones only, with some absent. Of 140,000 to 150,000 clones listed, 60% to 85% are singletons. CDR1 is WNHNN and CDR2 is SYGVQD in the germline V gene (reference sequence). The trim removed 2 bases at V and 0 bases at J, leaving 5 bases unmatched. The CDR3 runs to 17 residues. The sample belongs to a study of blood T cell repertoires in COVID-19. This receptor was obtained from a woman aged 55-70 years with acute or convalescent COVID-19. Sequences were obtained from peripheral blood. The chain has TRBV10-1 and TRBJ2-3; 10 bases match TRBD2. The DNA of the CDR3 is TGCGCCAGCAGTGAGCCTAGCGGGAGTCCTAGCACAGATACGCAGTATTTT. Its protein is CASSEPSGSPSTDTQYF.